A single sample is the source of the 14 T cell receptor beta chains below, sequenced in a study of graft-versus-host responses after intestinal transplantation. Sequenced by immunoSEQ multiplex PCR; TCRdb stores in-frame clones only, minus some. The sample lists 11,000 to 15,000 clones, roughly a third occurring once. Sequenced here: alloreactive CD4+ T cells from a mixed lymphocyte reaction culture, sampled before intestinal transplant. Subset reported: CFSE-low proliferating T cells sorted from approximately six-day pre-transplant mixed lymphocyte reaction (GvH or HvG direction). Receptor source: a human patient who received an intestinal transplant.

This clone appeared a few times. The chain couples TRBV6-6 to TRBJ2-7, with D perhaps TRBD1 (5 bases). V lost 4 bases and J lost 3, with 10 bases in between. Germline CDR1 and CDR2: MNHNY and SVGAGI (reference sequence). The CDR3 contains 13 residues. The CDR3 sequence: CASSSVRDYEQYF. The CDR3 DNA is TGTGCCAGCAGTTCAGTCAGGGACTACGAGCAGTACTTC.

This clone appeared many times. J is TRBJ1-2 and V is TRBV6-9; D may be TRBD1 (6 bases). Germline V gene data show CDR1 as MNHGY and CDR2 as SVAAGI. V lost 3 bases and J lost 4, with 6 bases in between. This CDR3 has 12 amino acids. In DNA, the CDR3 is TGTGCCAGCAGTTACAGGGGCTATGGCTACACCTTC. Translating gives CASSYRGYGYTF.

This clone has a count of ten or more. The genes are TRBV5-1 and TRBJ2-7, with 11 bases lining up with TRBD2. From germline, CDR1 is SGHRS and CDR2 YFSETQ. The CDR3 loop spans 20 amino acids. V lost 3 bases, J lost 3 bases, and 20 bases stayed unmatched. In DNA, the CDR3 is TGCGCCAGCAGCTGGGCGGCGGGGGGGCTAGCGGGAGGTAGAATCTACGAGCAGTACTTC. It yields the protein CASSWAAGGLAGGRIYEQYF.

CDR3 sequence (DNA): TGTGCCAGCAGCTTAACCTGGCCAGGAAACACCATATATTTT. Translating it yields CASSLTWPGNTIYF. V usage is TRBV7-2 and J usage is TRBJ1-3, with D unclear. CDR1 is SGHTA, CDR2 FQGNSA, per germline. V was trimmed by 2 bases and J by 4 bases, leaving 9 bases between them. This CDR3 has 14 amino acids.

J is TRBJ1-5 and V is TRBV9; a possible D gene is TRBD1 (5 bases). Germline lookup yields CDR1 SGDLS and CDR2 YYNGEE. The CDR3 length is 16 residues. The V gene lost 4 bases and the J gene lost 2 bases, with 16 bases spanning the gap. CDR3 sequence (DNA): TGTGCCAGCAGCCTCGGACAAAAGAAAGGCAATCAGCCCCAGCATTTT. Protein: CASSLGQKKGNQPQHF.

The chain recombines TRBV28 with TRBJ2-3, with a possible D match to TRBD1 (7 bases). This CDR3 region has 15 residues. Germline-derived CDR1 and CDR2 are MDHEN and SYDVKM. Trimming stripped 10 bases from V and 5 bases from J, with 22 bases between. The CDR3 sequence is CATSGGGGRIDTQYF. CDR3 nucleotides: TGTGCCACCTCAGGGGGTGGGGGGCGAATAGATACGCAGTATTTT.

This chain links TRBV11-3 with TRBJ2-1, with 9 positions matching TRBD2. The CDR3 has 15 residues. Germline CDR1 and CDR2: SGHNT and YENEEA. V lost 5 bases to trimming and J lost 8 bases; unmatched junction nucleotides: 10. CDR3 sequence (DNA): TGTGCCAGCAGCCTCGGGACTAGCCCCGGGGATGAGCAGTTCTTC. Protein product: CASSLGTSPGDEQFF.

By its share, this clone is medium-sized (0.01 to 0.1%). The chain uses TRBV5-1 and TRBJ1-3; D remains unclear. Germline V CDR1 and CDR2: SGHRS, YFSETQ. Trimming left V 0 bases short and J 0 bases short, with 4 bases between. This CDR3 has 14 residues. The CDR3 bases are TGCGCCAGCAGCTTGGGGGGCTCTGGAAACACCATATATTTT. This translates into CASSLGGSGNTIYF.

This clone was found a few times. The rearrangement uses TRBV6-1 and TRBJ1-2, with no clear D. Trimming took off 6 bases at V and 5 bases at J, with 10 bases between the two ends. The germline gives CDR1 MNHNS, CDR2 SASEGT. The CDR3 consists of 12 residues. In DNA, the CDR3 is TGTGCCAGCAGGCGGGGTCCTTATGGCTACACCTTC. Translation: CASRRGPYGYTF.

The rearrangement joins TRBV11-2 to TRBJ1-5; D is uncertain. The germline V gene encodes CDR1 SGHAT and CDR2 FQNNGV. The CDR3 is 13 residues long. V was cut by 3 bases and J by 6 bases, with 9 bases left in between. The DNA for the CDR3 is TGTGCCAGCAGCTTTCAGGTTAGTCAGCCCCAGCATTTT. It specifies CASSFQVSQPQHF.

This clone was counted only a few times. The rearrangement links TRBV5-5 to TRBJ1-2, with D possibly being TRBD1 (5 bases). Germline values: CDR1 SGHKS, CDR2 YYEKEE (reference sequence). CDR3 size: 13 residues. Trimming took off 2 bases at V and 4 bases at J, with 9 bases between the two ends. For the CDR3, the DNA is TGTGCCAGCAGCTTCATTCAGGGCTATGGCTACACCTTC. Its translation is CASSFIQGYGYTF.

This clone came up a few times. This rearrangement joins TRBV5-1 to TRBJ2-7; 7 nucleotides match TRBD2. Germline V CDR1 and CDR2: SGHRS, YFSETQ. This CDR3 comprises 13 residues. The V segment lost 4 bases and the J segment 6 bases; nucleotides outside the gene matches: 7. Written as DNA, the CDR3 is TGCGCCAGCAGCCTGACTAGCCCTAGCGAGCAGTACTTC. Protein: CASSLTSPSEQYF. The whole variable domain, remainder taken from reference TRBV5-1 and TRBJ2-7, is KAGVTQTPRYLIKTRGQQVTLSCSPISGHRSVSWYQQTPGQGLQFLFEYFSETQRNKGNFPGRFSGRQFSNSRSEMNVSTLELGDSALYLCASSLTSPSEQYFGPGTRLTVT.

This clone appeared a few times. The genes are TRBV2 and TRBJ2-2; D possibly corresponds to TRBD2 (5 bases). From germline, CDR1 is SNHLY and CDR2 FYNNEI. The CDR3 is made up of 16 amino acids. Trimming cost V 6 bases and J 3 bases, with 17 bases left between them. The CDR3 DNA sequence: TGTGCCAGCAGACCAACTAGTGGTCGGGACACCGGGGAGCTGTTTTTT. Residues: CASRPTSGRDTGELFF. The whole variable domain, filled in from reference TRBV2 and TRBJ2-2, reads EPEVTQTPSHQVTQMGQEVILRCVPISNHLYFYWYRQILGQKVEFLVSFYNNEISEKSEIFDDQFSVERPDGSNFTLKIRSTKLEDSAMYFCASRPTSGRDTGELFFGEGSRLTVL.

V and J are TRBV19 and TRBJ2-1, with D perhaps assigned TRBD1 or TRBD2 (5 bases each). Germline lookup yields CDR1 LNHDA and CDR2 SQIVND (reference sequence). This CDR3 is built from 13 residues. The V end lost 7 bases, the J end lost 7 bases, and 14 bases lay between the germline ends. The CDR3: CASIGEGWNEQFF. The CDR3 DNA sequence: TGTGCCAGTATCGGAGAGGGGTGGAATGAGCAGTTCTTC.